This T cell receptor beta chain came from a study of siplizumab effects on memory and regulatory T cells. The cells of the mixed lymphocyte reaction underwent a roughly 6-day coculture at 37°C. Stimulator PBMCs carried Violet Dye, while responder PBMCs carried CFSE, combined at 1:1. Study-level results: Apparently key alloresponse contributors, naive T cells also seemed more diverse than memory cells. In the presence of siplizumab, alloreactive sequences traceable to unstimulated CD4+ memory cells were significantly reduced.

For this clone: The antigen remains undetermined.

V shed 2 bases, J shed 4 bases, and the junction held 6 bases outside the gene matches. CDR1 SGHNT and CDR2 YYREEE come from the germline V gene (reference sequence). The CDR3 covers 16 residues. The data were produced by immunoSEQ multiplex PCR, yet TCRdb's version contains in-frame clones alone and is incomplete. The data hold 13,000 to 15,000 clones, with approximately 46% observed a single time. Sequenced material: CFSE-low (dividing) CD4+ T cells sorted from an allogeneic mixed lymphocyte reaction. This sequence was found in a human donor in good health; the cells came from an allogeneic mixed lymphocyte reaction. Some clones in this sample may be carry-over from other donors' samples. The chain joins TRBV5-4 to TRBJ2-2, with 9 nucleotides matching TRBD1. CDR3 protein: CASSFGQGSTTGELFF. CDR3 nucleotides: TGTGCCAGCAGCTTCGGACAGGGGTCGACCACCGGGGAGCTGTTTTTT.